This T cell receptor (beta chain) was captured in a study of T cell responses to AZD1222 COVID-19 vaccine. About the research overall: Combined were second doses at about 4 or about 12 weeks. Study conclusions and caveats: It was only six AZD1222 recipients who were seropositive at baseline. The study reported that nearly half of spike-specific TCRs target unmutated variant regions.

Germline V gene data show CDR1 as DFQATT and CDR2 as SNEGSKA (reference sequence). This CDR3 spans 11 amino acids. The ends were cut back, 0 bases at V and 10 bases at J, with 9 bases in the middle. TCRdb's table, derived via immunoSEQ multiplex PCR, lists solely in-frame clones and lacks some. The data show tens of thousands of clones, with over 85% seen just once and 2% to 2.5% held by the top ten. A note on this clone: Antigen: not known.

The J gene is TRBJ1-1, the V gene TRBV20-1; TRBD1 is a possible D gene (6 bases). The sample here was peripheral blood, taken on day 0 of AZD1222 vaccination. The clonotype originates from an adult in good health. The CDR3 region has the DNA TGCAGTGCTAGAGATATGACAGGAGCTTTCTTT. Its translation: CSARDMTGAFF.